The T cell receptor (beta chain) under discussion was sequenced for a study of blood T cell repertoires in COVID-19. Study-wide context: From the United States, Italy and Spain came samples of acute and convalescent COVID-19. Sources were T cells, B-cell-depleted T cells, or PBMCs; the material itself was cDNA or gDNA.

The V segment lost 5 bases and the J segment 1 base; nucleotides outside the gene matches: 7. Germline-derived CDR1 and CDR2 are MDHEN and SYDVKM. The CDR3 loop spans 15 amino acids. Original handling: Estimated nucleated cell counts came from reference gene primer amplification. TCRdb keeps only in-frame clones here, not all; method: immunoSEQ multiplex PCR. V, J and clone size are taken as reported in that table, and D and trimming were inferred from the DNA itself. The data hold 230,000 or so clones, with about 88% observed a single time. The rearrangement joins TRBV28 to TRBJ1-1, with 7 nucleotides matching TRBD1. The origin of this receptor is a woman aged 40 to 50 who had recovered from COVID-19. Input material: peripheral blood. CDR3: CASSPPDRANTEAFF. In DNA, the CDR3 is TGTGCCAGCAGTCCCCCTGACAGGGCGAACACTGAAGCTTTCTTT.